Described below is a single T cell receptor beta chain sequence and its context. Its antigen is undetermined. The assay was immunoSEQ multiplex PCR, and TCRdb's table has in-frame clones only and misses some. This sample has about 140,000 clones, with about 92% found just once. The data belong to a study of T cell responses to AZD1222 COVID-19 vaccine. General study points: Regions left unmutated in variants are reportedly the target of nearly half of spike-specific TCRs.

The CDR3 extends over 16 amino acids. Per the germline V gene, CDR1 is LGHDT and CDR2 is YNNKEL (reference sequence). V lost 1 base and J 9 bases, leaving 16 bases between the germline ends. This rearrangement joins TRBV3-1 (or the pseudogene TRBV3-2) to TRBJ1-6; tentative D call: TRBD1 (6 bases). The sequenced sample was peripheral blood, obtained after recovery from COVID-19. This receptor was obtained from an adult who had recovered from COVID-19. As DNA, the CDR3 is TGTGCCAGCAGCCAAGCGTCTGTCAGGGGAGGTTCACCCCTCCACTTT. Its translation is CASSQASVRGGSPLHF.